Each of the 26 T cell receptor beta chains below was sequenced from the same sample in a study of blood T cell repertoires in COVID-19. Libraries were prepared by immunoSEQ multiplex PCR; TCRdb keeps only in-frame clonotypes and omits some of them. The data contain 220,000 or so clones, approximately 84% of them singletons. The specimen sequenced was peripheral blood. Source of these receptors: a woman in her twenties or thirties who had recovered from COVID-19.

This clone was counted a few times. The chain is built from TRBV25-1 and TRBJ2-3; possible D gene TRBD2, 5 bases. Germline V gene lookup returns CDR1 MGHDK and CDR2 SYGVNS. This CDR3 is 15 amino acids long. The V and J ends lost 1 base and 3 bases respectively, with 11 bases between them. CDR3 residues: CASSESRGITDTQYF. CDR3 sequence (DNA): TGTGCCAGCAGTGAATCCAGAGGGATTACAGATACGCAGTATTTT. Full variable domain (remainder filled in from reference TRBV25-1 and TRBJ2-3): EADIYQTPRYLVIGTGKKITLECSQTMGHDKMYWYQQDPGMELHLIHYSYGVNSTEKGDLSSESTVSRIRTEHFPLTLESARPSHTSQYLCASSESRGITDTQYFGPGTRLTVL.

The chain combines TRBV23-1 with TRBJ2-5; 7 nucleotides match TRBD1. TRBV23-1 is an open reading frame, and its role is uncertain. The length of the CDR3 is 17 residues. V gave up 0 bases and J gave up 6 bases; unmatched junction bases: 13. CDR3 bases: TGCGCCAGCAGTCAATCGAAGCACAGGGGTCTTGGGAAGACCCAGTACTTC. This translates into CASSQSKHRGLGKTQYF.

The V call is TRBV9, the J call TRBJ2-7; 7 nucleotides line up with TRBD1. The CDR3 is made up of 14 amino acids. Germline lookup yields CDR1 SGDLS and CDR2 YYNGEE. J gave up 7 bases and V 0 bases, and 7 bases lay outside the gene matches. The CDR3 sequence: CASSVGQGMGEQYF. CDR3 DNA sequence: TGTGCCAGCAGCGTAGGACAGGGTATGGGGGAGCAGTACTTC.

The V gene is TRBV2, the J gene TRBJ2-7, with 7 bases that match TRBD2. The V and J ends lost 2 bases and 1 base, in that order; junction bases with no gene match: 5. Germline CDR1 reads SNHLY; CDR2 reads FYNNEI. The CDR3 has 15 residues. For the CDR3, the DNA is TGTGCCAGCAGTGAATTGGGAGGGAAGTCCTACGAGCAGTACTTC. Residues: CASSELGGKSYEQYF.

The V and J genes are TRBV6-1 and TRBJ1-2; no reliable D call. The CDR3 is 14 residues long. CDR1 is MNHNS, CDR2 SASEGT, per germline. The germline V and J ends were trimmed by 3 bases and 5 bases, with 13 bases remaining between them. The CDR3 loop reads CASSDGLPLYGYTF. The CDR3 DNA sequence: TGTGCCAGCAGTGATGGACTTCCCTTGTATGGCTACACCTTC.

V usage is TRBV27 and J usage is TRBJ1-1; TRBD1 matches 9 bases. V shed 6 bases and J 5 bases; nucleotides not matched to a gene: 10. Germline assignment: CDR1 MNHEY and CDR2 SMNVEV (reference sequence). The CDR3 has 15 amino acids. The CDR3 coding sequence is TGTGCCAGCAGCAGCTTACAGGGGGCGAGGACTGAAGCTTTCTTT. Translating it yields CASSSLQGARTEAFF.

V gene TRBV6-6 combines with J gene TRBJ1-6; the D is unclear. CDR1 is MNHNY and CDR2 is SVGAGI in the germline V gene (reference sequence). The CDR3 spans 16 residues. V was pared by 8 bases and J by 7 bases, with 21 bases between. CDR3 coding DNA: TGTGCCAGCTCTCGGAGGGAAGGGATAGGGAATTCACCCCTCCACTTT. Protein sequence: CASSRREGIGNSPLHF.

V and J are TRBV19 and TRBJ2-3; 7 nucleotides line up with TRBD1. Germline V gene sequence: CDR1 LNHDA, CDR2 SQIVND (reference sequence). This CDR3 contains 13 residues. After removal of 8 bases from V and 3 bases from J, the junction contained 5 bases not matched to a gene. CDR3 loop: CASENRGTDTQYF. CDR3 nucleotide sequence: TGTGCCAGTGAGAACAGGGGAACAGATACGCAGTATTTT.

V is TRBV6-5 and J is TRBJ2-3, with D perhaps TRBD2 (5 bases). The V end was cut by 0 bases, the J end by 0 bases, with 7 bases between. There are 15 residues in the CDR3. The germline V gene has CDR1 MNHEY and CDR2 SVGAGI. Here the CDR3 DNA reads TGTGCCAGCAGTTACTCGGGGAGAAGCACAGATACGCAGTATTTT. Its translation is CASSYSGRSTDTQYF.

A word on this clone: A much larger clonotype is one base distant, so this may be a read error. The CDR3 sequence: CASSRTSGSTDTQYF. The CDR3 bases are TGTGCCAGCAGCCGGACTAGCGGGAGCACAGATACGCAGTATTTT. This chain connects TRBV6-4 to TRBJ2-3; 11 nucleotides line up with TRBD2. Germline V lookup: CDR1 MRHNA, CDR2 SNTAGT. Germline trimming cut 6 bases from V and 0 bases from J; bases unmatched to any gene: 2. The CDR3 is 15 residues long.

The chain has TRBV5-6 and TRBJ2-1; 9 nucleotides match TRBD1. Germline CDR1 reads SGHDT; CDR2 reads YYEEEE. V trimming: 4 bases; J trimming: 2 bases; junction bases outside the gene matches: 4. The CDR3 totals 15 residues. This CDR3 reads CASSGTGKTYNEQFF. CDR3 in DNA: TGTGCCAGCAGCGGGACAGGGAAAACCTACAATGAGCAGTTCTTC. The full variable domain, with the rest looked up from reference TRBV5-6 and TRBJ2-1, is DAGVTQSPTHLIKTRGQQVTLRCSPKSGHDTVSWYQQALGQGPQFIFQYYEEEERQRGNFPDRFSGHQFPNYSSELNVNALLLGDSALYLCASSGTGKTYNEQFFGPGTRLTVL.

V is TRBV25-1 and J is TRBJ2-5; a weak D match, TRBD2 (7 bases). Germline CDR1 and CDR2: MGHDK and SYGVNS. CDR3 length: 15 residues. Trimming shortened V by 4 bases and J by 4 bases, and 16 bases separated the two germline ends. The CDR3 region has the DNA TGTGCCAGCAGTGGCCCCGGGGAGGGGGGAGAGACCCAGTACTTC. Translation gives CASSGPGEGGETQYF.

The chain links TRBV6-5 to TRBJ2-1; 11 bases are shared with TRBD2. The CDR3 has 15 residues. With V trimmed by 0 bases and J by 8 bases, 3 bases remained unmatched. Germline CDR1 MNHEY, CDR2 SVGAGI. CDR3 coding DNA: TGTGCCAGCAGTTACTCCACTAGCGGGAGCTATGAGCAGTTCTTC. As protein: CASSYSTSGSYEQFF.

The chain uses TRBV13 and TRBJ2-1, with 9 bases aligning to TRBD1. The CDR3 runs 16 residues. CDR1 is PRHDT and CDR2 is FYEKMQ in the germline V gene (reference sequence). V shed 5 bases and J 8 bases; nucleotides not matched to a gene: 13. The CDR3, as DNA: TGTGCCAGCAGCCCCCCGGGACAGGGCCTTACGTATGAGCAGTTCTTC. Amino acid sequence: CASSPPGQGLTYEQFF.

V gene TRBV12-5 combines with J gene TRBJ1-1; 9 nucleotides agree with TRBD1. Unmatched junction bases numbered 9, after V lost 3 bases and J lost 4 bases. CDR3 length: 16 amino acids. Germline V lookup: CDR1 LGHNT, CDR2 FRNRAP. DNA of the CDR3: TGTGCTAGTGGTTTTTGGGACAGGGACGTACGCACTGAAGCTTTCTTT. Encoded protein: CASGFWDRDVRTEAFF.

V is TRBV30 and J is TRBJ1-3; D uncertain. The CDR3 is 12 residues long. Trimming shortened V by 0 bases and J by 7 bases, and 7 bases separated the two germline ends. Germline assignment: CDR1 GTSNPN and CDR2 SVGIG (reference sequence). CDR3 protein: CAWSVWENTIYF. The CDR3, as DNA: TGTGCCTGGAGTGTATGGGAGAACACCATATATTTT. Complete variable domain (other parts from reference TRBV30 and TRBJ1-3): SQTIHQWPATLVQPVGSPLSLECTVEGTSNPNLYWYRQAAGRGLQLLFYSVGIGQISSEVPQNLSASRPQDRQFILSSKKLLLSDSGFYLCAWSVWENTIYFGEGSWLTVV.

The CDR3 spells CASSGGTGAYNEQFF. The CDR3 DNA reads as TGTGCCAGCAGCGGCGGGACAGGGGCCTACAATGAGCAGTTCTTC. The chain combines TRBV9 with TRBJ2-1, with 10 bases identical to TRBD1. V gave up 3 bases and J gave up 2 bases; unmatched junction bases: 2. The length of the CDR3 is 15 residues. Looked up from germline, CDR1 is SGDLS and CDR2 is YYNGEE.

Here the CDR3 DNA reads TGTGCCAGCAGCTTTTACAGGGGGCCCCACAATGAGCAGTTCTTC. Amino acid sequence: CASSFYRGPHNEQFF. This chain uses TRBV7-3 with TRBJ2-1; 9 bases line up with TRBD1. Per germline, CDR1 SGHTA and CDR2 FQGTGA. Trimming removed 3 bases from V and 5 bases from J; junction bases left unmatched: 5. CDR3 size: 15 residues.

J is TRBJ2-7 and V is TRBV2; a weak D match, TRBD1 (6 bases). With 4 bases removed from V and 0 bases from J, the gap between germline ends came to 16 bases. The germline gives CDR1 SNHLY, CDR2 FYNNEI. This CDR3 spans 16 amino acids. As DNA, the CDR3 is TGTGCCAGCAGTGGGAACAGGGAGCCCGTCTCCTACGAGCAGTACTTC. Its translation is CASSGNREPVSYEQYF.

The chain combines TRBV21-1 with TRBJ2-3; the table gives TRBD2 as D, unverified against the DNA. TRBV21-1 is shown as a pseudogene. The CDR3 loop spans 11 amino acids. CDR3 region: CATIPEDTQYF. CDR3 nucleotides: TGTGCCACCATCCCGGAGGATACGCAGTATTTT.

The chain combines TRBV10-3 with TRBJ1-1; unclear D gene. The germline V gene encodes CDR1 ENHRY and CDR2 SYGVKD. This CDR3 spans 13 amino acids. Trimming removed 2 bases at V and 2 bases at J, with 6 bases between. The CDR3 loop reads CAISEADNTEAFF. The CDR3 DNA reads TGTGCCATCAGTGAGGCAGATAACACTGAAGCTTTCTTT.

The CDR3 loop is CASSPGQSNNEQFF. In DNA form, the CDR3 reads TGTGCCAGCAGCCCCGGACAGTCCAACAATGAGCAGTTCTTC. V gene TRBV9 combines with J gene TRBJ2-1; weak D call: TRBD1 (6 bases). CDR1 and CDR2 (germline): SGDLS, YYNGEE. This CDR3 is 14 amino acids long. V was shortened by 4 bases and J by 5 bases, with 13 bases between the two germline ends.

V and J are TRBV2 and TRBJ1-1; no reliable D call. The CDR3 is made up of 13 amino acids. V lost 6 bases, J lost 3 bases, and 11 bases lay in between. Germline CDR1 reads SNHLY; CDR2 reads FYNNEI. CDR3 in amino acids: CASRELADTEAFF. The CDR3, as DNA: TGTGCCAGCAGAGAGTTGGCGGACACTGAAGCTTTCTTT. Full variable domain (remainder filled in from reference TRBV2 and TRBJ1-1): EPEVTQTPSHQVTQMGQEVILRCVPISNHLYFYWYRQILGQKVEFLVSFYNNEISEKSEIFDDQFSVERPDGSNFTLKIRSTKLEDSAMYFCASRELADTEAFFGQGTRLTVV.

V usage is TRBV6-8 and J usage is TRBJ2-5; TRBD2 matches at 9 bases. The CDR3 sequence is 17 residues long. CDR1 is MNHGY, CDR2 SAAAGT, per germline. With 2 bases clipped from V and 3 bases from J, the junction kept 10 bases outside the gene matches. CDR3 loop: CASSYGGSGRLKETQYF. The CDR3 DNA reads TGTGCCAGCAGTTACGGGGGTAGCGGGAGACTTAAAGAGACCCAGTACTTC.

The chain has TRBV18 and TRBJ1-2; D perhaps matches TRBD1 (6 bases). CDR1 is KGHSH, CDR2 LQKENI, per germline. This CDR3 has 17 amino acids. Trimming cost V 2 bases and J 0 bases, with 16 bases left between them. The CDR3 DNA reads as TGTGCCAGCTCACCAACTTCGTTACAGGGACCTAACTATGGCTACACCTTC. This sequence encodes CASSPTSLQGPNYGYTF.

The chain links TRBV5-6 to TRBJ2-1; D perhaps matches TRBD2 (6 bases). Germline CDR1 and CDR2: SGHDT and YYEEEE. Trimming left V 4 bases short and J 13 bases short, with 15 bases between. CDR3 length equals 12 residues. The CDR3 here is CASSQRDLEQFF. The CDR3 bases are TGTGCCAGCAGCCAACGGGACTTAGAACAGTTCTTC.